This record concerns one T cell receptor (beta chain) sequence. This clone was observed once. Which antigen it targets is not known. No base-level quality is on record; no much larger clone is a single base apart. The germline V gene yields SGHRS for CDR1 and YFSETQ for CDR2. The CDR3 holds 15 amino acids from the cysteine to the phenylalanine. The DNA shown is the 45-base CDR3, in frame from base 1. V ends up 2 bases short and J 3 bases short, with an unmatched junction base count of 7. Library creation used the immunoSEQ multiplex PCR assay. For the multiplex PCR, a mixture combining 60 forward primers for TCR Vbeta segments and 13 reverse primers for TCR Jbeta segments was used. A multiplex PCR assay on genomic DNA amplified the CDR3 region of rearranged TCR beta genes. The Illumina HiSeq System was used to sequence the amplified TCR beta libraries as 87-base-pair reads. In the authors' own workflow: A later analysis tallied roughly 78 million unique TCR beta chains across the 700 or so repertoires, and some 10 million of those chains were shared by two or more donors. Raw reads were error-corrected and collapsed into unique sequences by a nearest-neighbor algorithm in which closely related sequences were merged to remove PCR and sequencing errors. To assign V, D and J gene segments, CDR3 sequences were aligned to IMGT reference sequences. For a sequence to be retained, a match of at least six nucleotides to both a V gene segment and a J gene segment was required. A rearrangement was called productive if the CDR3 had no stop codons and remained in frame with V and J, and every other rearrangement was called non-productive. Following IMGT convention, CDR3 was defined as the stretch from the second conserved V-encoded cysteine up to the conserved J-encoded phenylalanine. In an earlier analysis of 587 of the donors, sequences lacking an unambiguous match to a single V gene segment were excluded. In an earlier analysis of 500 to 750 of the donors, V segments were called functional above 56.7% productive rearrangements and were called segregating when the between-donor standard deviation exceeded 5%. A statistical classification framework was built for diagnosing cytomegalovirus status from the catalog of TCR beta chain sequences. In a later analysis, TCR nucleotide sequences were compared against IMGT/GENE-DB human TR gene sequences so that V and J genes could be assigned. A later analysis assigned CDR3 sequences and most-parsimonious VDJ recombination scenarios with the TCRdist pipeline. In a later analysis, each TCR beta chain was defined by its CDR3 amino acid sequence together with its V-gene family, and reads without a unique V-gene family were excluded. In a later analysis, several hundred highly shared, low-generation-probability nucleotide sequences were removed to address suspected cross-contamination and a sequencing artifact. A later analysis calculated a clonal expansion index for each public chain from normalized within-repertoire ranks of inferred template counts. Generation probabilities in a later analysis came from a VDJ recombination model fitted to out-of-frame rearrangements, and those results were checked against IGoR. In a later analysis, hypergeometric tests were used to score TCR-TCR, TCR-HLA and TCR-CMV co-occurrence, with a repertoire-size bias correction applied to TCR pairs. To estimate false discovery rates, a later analysis permuted the HLA or CMV assignments 20 times. In a later analysis, co-occurring TCRs were grouped using DBSCAN, with TCRdist sequence similarity added in when clustering inside HLA-allele-positive subsets. Co-occurrence clustering excluded repertoires with fewer than 30,000 or more than 120,000 public chains, plus five with anomalous nucleotide sharing. This is the immuneACCESS table as TCRdb keeps it, with only in-frame sequences that have V and J called. A part of the clones is gone; compared with another copy, unresolved V genes explain less than half, and the rest is unexplained. Clone size and V and J calls were adopted from that table, with D and trimming inferred from the DNA. Counted in this sample were about 240,000 clones; more than 75% of them appeared once. 5.4% of the sample is held by the ten biggest clonotypes.

The data are from a study of cytomegalovirus exposure and HLA in healthy donors (TCRdb year 2017). Turning to the overall study: An earlier analysis of some 500 of the donors reported 250 to 300 Gb of sequence data and 117 million unique TCR beta sequences from about 179 million T cells. All discovery cohort repertoires had been generated on a single sequencing platform. The genetic ancestry cluster associated with self-reported Caucasian donors included around 76% of the roughly 400 genotyped donors. Rather than drawing on any new phenotypic data, the later analysis identified candidate immune exposures from TCR beta sequences and the way those sequences occurred across donors. Five DR-DQ haplotypes were handled as single units for association and clustering because linkage in the cohort was strong. The study aimed to test whether cataloging public T cell receptors could reveal signatures of past pathogen exposure. The study combined high-throughput TCR immunosequencing, statistical association of individual TCRs with disease status, and machine learning to predict cytomegalovirus infection status. Besides the first cohort of approximately 710 subjects, a separate validation cohort made up of over a hundred different subjects was used. The number of typed donors differed by locus: about 620-640 for A, B, C, DRB1 and DQB1; approximately 540 for DQA1; approximately 600 for DPA1; and about 450 for DPB1. Approximately 310 gigabases of sequencing data and approximately 85 million unique TCR sequences were included in an early release covering about 700 HLA-typed donors. Among 398 genotyped donors of the cohort, an average of roughly 230,000 unique TCR beta nucleotide sequences was sequenced per donor, of which about 19% were non-productive. To study patterns of TCR occurrence, a later analysis re-analyzed previously published TCR beta repertoires from around 660 donors and added high-resolution HLA genotyping. In an earlier analysis of 587 of the donors, high-throughput TCR beta sequencing was used to judge whether each TCR beta V gene segment behaved as functional or pseudogenic. Donor age, sex, ethnicity and CMV serostatus were compiled alongside the repertoire data. A later genetic analysis used genome-wide SNP genotypes for about 65% of the 666 donors, treating that subset as a discovery cohort. The study used immunosequencing to profile the T cell repertoires of 666 subjects and linked those repertoires to cytomegalovirus serostatus. HLA typing included class I and class II loci at four-digit resolution. Beyond this particular receptor, the publication reports: In a later analysis, HLA-associated TCR beta chains were found to be more clonally expanded and to have lower generation probabilities than equally common non-associated chains. Specific HLA alleles were associated with more than 15,000 TCR beta sequences at a false discovery rate of 0.05 in a later analysis. The classifier was reported to diagnose cytomegalovirus status with high specificity and sensitivity in both the original cohort and the validation cohort. Correlated functional status among segregating V segments might be attributable to linkage disequilibrium, but an unknown experimental factor could not be ruled out. The authors suggested that the approach could potentially be extended to other disease states and immunological phenotypes. Because counts were too low, approximately 15 rarely observed V segments, including chromosome 9 orphons, were excluded from the earlier analysis of some 540 of the donors. Broadly in line with IMGT annotations, most TCR beta V segments showed up in productive rearrangements about 87% or about 30% of the time in an earlier analysis of a few hundred of the donors. Strong co-occurrence of HLA alleles, especially DR and DQ, made assigning TCR associations to individual alleles difficult. The study gave a list of more than 150 TCR beta chains associated with cytomegalovirus. In vitro tests confirmed that a few of the cytomegalovirus-associated TCR beta chains recognize cytomegalovirus antigens. Presence/absence analyses assumed roughly uniform sequencing depth across donors, an assumption that may not hold. In a later analysis, most CMV-associated TCR beta chains were found to appear HLA-restricted, with HLA associations seemingly driven largely by CMV exposure. A later analysis reported that several top co-occurrence clusters appeared linked to parvovirus B19, influenza, CMV and Epstein-Barr virus. The only immune exposure information available for the cohort was CMV serostatus. A later genetic analysis associated a missense DCLRE1C variant with V-gene and J-gene trimming of TCR beta chains, and an independent cohort replicated the association. Because the 87-base-pair reads could not distinguish some IMGT-functional V segments, including TRBV6-2 and TRBV6-3, those segments were excluded. Because some donors lacked HLA typing at each locus, the association tests relied only on the typed subset. In a later genetic analysis, fewer N-insertions in productive TCRs were reported among donors in an Asian-associated ancestry cluster than the roughly 700-donor mean. A cluster of highly shared sequence variants was judged likely to represent a technical artifact of the sequencing pipeline. Most TCR sequences were observed very rarely across donors, whereas some public TCRs were present in many individuals. In a later analysis, TCR association rates were found to vary across HLA loci, with the most associated TCRs seen for DRB1 alleles and the fewest for HLA-C alleles. A further reported finding was that TCR beta sequences accurately predicted the HLA-A and HLA-B alleles for most subjects in the first cohort. Only TCR beta chains were sequenced in this cohort, and the absence of alpha or paired-chain data limited detectable features.

The cohort was made up of about 670 healthy bone marrow donors. All cohort members were sampled while nominally healthy, although unrecorded immune exposures were likely present. The donor was CMV seropositive and belonged to the group of more than 250 seropositive cohort members. A peripheral blood sample was provided by each donor, and peripheral blood mononuclear cells were used for TCR beta sequencing. Genomic DNA was extracted from the blood cell samples with the Qiagen DNeasy Blood Extraction Kit. What was sequenced was PBMCs. The source of this sequence is a woman aged 40 to 50 in good health and CMV-seropositive. The chain is assembled from TRBV5-1 and TRBJ2-5, with 7 bases in between that match TRBD1. The nucleotides are TGCGCCAGCAGCTTAGGGGGCCCGATAAAAGAGACCCAGTACTTC. This gives the protein CASSLGGPIKETQYF. Full variable domain (CDR3 extended with the reference TRBV5-1 and TRBJ2-5 proteins): KAGVTQTPRYLIKTRGQQVTLSCSPISGHRSVSWYQQTPGQGLQFLFEYFSETQRNKGNFPGRFSGRQFSNSRSEMNVSTLELGDSALYLCASSLGGPIKETQYFGPGTRLLVL.